The TCR beta chain under discussion was sequenced for a study of cytomegalovirus exposure and HLA in healthy donors. Study findings and constraints: According to a subsequent analysis, TCR clusters identified in the first cohort showed a tendency to co-occur across the roughly 120 validation repertoires.

V lost 5 bases to trimming and J lost 1 base, with 12 bases between them. Germline assignment: CDR1 SGHVS and CDR2 FNYEAQ. The CDR3 totals 15 residues. Some clones are missing from TCRdb's copy, which holds only in-frame ones; the method was immunoSEQ multiplex PCR. In the table there are over 200,000 clones, 90% of which are singletons. For this clone: Antigen unknown.

What was sequenced was PBMCs. This clonotype was sampled from a woman aged 18 to 35 in good health and CMV-seronegative. The chain couples TRBV7-6 to TRBJ2-1; D is possibly TRBD1 (6 bases). The DNA for the CDR3 is TGTGCCAGCAGCCTGGGACATCCGTCCTACAATGAGCAGTTCTTC. Protein product: CASSLGHPSYNEQFF.